These T cell receptor beta chains were read from a single sample in a study of blood T cell dynamics during melanoma immunotherapy. The repertoire was sequenced with immunoSEQ multiplex PCR; TCRdb's copy has only in-frame clones and lacks some. The sample holds approximately 17,000 clones, approximately 91% seen once. The specimen comprised blood, sampled from a patient treated with checkpoint blockade. The receptors were gathered from a human donor with melanoma. Each CDR3 is given with its conserved first and last residue. D genes are given only for firm matches. Rows may omit the clone size; those that give it use once, few, many or a size class.

D gene	clone size	V gene	J gene	CDR3 DNA	CDR3 protein
NA	NA	TRBV10-3	TRBJ2-5	TGTGCCATCAGTATAGGACAGCGGTCAGAGACCCAGTACTTC	CAISIGQRSETQYF
NA	NA	TRBV10-3	TRBJ1-2	TGTGCCATCAGCGCTCGGGAGTCCTATGGCTACACCTTC	CAISARESYGYTF
NA	NA	TRBV9	TRBJ1-5	TGTGCCAGCAGCGTCGGGGGAGGAAATCAGCCCCAGCATTTT	CASSVGGGNQPQHF
TRBD2	NA	TRBV15	TRBJ2-7	TGTGCCACCAGCGGGGGGCGGACTAGCGGGGGCTACGAGCAGTACTTC	CATSGGRTSGGYEQYF
TRBD2	NA	TRBV19	TRBJ2-5	TGTGCCAGTAGTCCCCAGGGACTAGCGGGGGGGCGGGAGACCCAGTACTTC	CASSPQGLAGGRETQYF
NA	NA	TRBV9	TRBJ2-2	TGTGCCAGCAGCCCCCGACGGGACAAAAACACCGGGGAGCTGTTTTTT	CASSPRRDKNTGELFF
TRBD1	NA	TRBV19	TRBJ1-1	TGTGCCAGTAGTATAGGCACCGGGACAGGGGACACTGAAGCTTTCTTT	CASSIGTGTGDTEAFF
NA	NA	TRBV11-2	TRBJ2-7	TGTGCCAGCAGCTTTCCAAAGGGGTACGAGCAGTACTTC	CASSFPKGYEQYF
NA	NA	TRBV11-2	TRBJ1-1	TGTGCCAGCAGCTCACGACAGAAACTGAACACTGAAGCTTTCTTT	CASSSRQKLNTEAFF
TRBD1	NA	TRBV9	TRBJ1-2	TGTGCCAGCAGCGTAGGGGACAGGGGGAATGGCTACACCTTC	CASSVGDRGNGYTF
NA	once	TRBV11-2	TRBJ2-5	TGTGCCAGCAGCTCTCCGCAGGGGAGGCCGACCCAGTACTTC	CASSSPQGRPTQYF
NA	NA	TRBV2	TRBJ1-4	TGTGCCAGCAGCGAAGCATACAATAATGAAAAACTGTTTTTT	CASSEAYNNEKLFF
TRBD1	NA	TRBV6-1	TRBJ1-5	TGTGCCAGCAGTGGGGACAGGAGATACAATCAGCCCCAGCATTTT	CASSGDRRYNQPQHF
TRBD1	NA	TRBV9	TRBJ2-6	TGTGCCAGCAGCGCGGACAGGGCCGGCTCTGGGGCCAACGTCCTGACTTTC	CASSADRAGSGANVLTF
NA	NA	TRBV9	TRBJ1-4	TGTGCCAGCAGCTTAGACTCGGGCGGGTCGGTCGAAAAACTGTTTTTT	CASSLDSGGSVEKLFF
NA	NA	TRBV6-5	TRBJ1-4	TGTGCCAGCAGTTACTCGTCGGCTGAAAAACTGTTTTTT	CASSYSSAEKLFF
NA	NA	TRBV10-3	TRBJ2-5	TGTGCCATCGGAGCACGGACAGAAGAGACCCAGTACTTC	CAIGARTEETQYF
TRBD1	NA	TRBV7-9	TRBJ1-4	TGTGCCAGCAGCTCCGACGGGACAGGGCTTGAAAAACTGTTTTTT	CASSSDGTGLEKLFF
NA	NA	TRBV7-2	TRBJ2-3	TGTGCCAGCAGCTTAGTAGCGGACCTCACAGATACGCAGTATTTT	CASSLVADLTDTQYF
NA	NA	TRBV5-1	TRBJ2-4	TGCGCCAGCAGCAGCGGGCCCTTAGCCAAAAACATTCAGTACTTC	CASSSGPLAKNIQYF
NA	NA	TRBV18	TRBJ1-2	TGTGCCAGCTCACCATTGAGAGAATCCTATGGCTACACCTTC	CASSPLRESYGYTF
TRBD1	NA	TRBV10-3	TRBJ2-7	TGTGCCTCGGGACAGGCATTCTACGAGCAGTACTTC	CASGQAFYEQYF
NA	NA	TRBV2	TRBJ2-3	TGTGCCAGCAGGTACTTGACAGATACGCAGTATTTT	CASRYLTDTQYF
TRBD1	NA	TRBV7-9	TRBJ2-7	TGTGCCAGCAGCCGTATTACCGGGACAGGGGTACTCTACGAGCAGTACTTC	CASSRITGTGVLYEQYF
NA	NA	TRBV18	TRBJ1-1	TGTGCCAGCTCACTATCCTCCCCCGGAGAAGCTTTCTTT	CASSLSSPGEAFF
NA	NA	TRBV27	TRBJ1-6	TGTGCCAGCAAAGGATCCTATAATTCACCCCTCCACTTT	CASKGSYNSPLHF
NA	NA	TRBV7-2	TRBJ2-5	TGTGCCAGCAGCTTAGCGGGGCAGGGCGAGACCCAGTACTTC	CASSLAGQGETQYF
NA	few	TRBV5-1	TRBJ2-7	TGCGCCAGCAGCTTGGAGAGGGAGCAGTACTTC	CASSLEREQYF
NA	NA	TRBV27	TRBJ2-1	TGTGCCAGCAGCCACGACGAGAACCTCTACAATGAGCAGTTCTTC	CASSHDENLYNEQFF
TRBD2	NA	TRBV7-2	TRBJ2-1	TGTGCCAGCAGCCTTACTAGCGGGAGCGGGGGTGAGCAGTTCTTC	CASSLTSGSGGEQFF
NA	NA	TRBV7-2	TRBJ2-2	TGTGCCAGCAGCTTAGGACGTCAGGGATCGGCCGGGGAGCTGTTTTTT	CASSLGRQGSAGELFF
NA	NA	TRBV11-2	TRBJ1-1	TGTGCCAGCAGCTCTCCTCTATTAAACACTGAAGCTTTCTTT	CASSSPLLNTEAFF
TRBD2	NA	TRBV9	TRBJ2-3	TGTGCCAGCAGCGTAGCCGGGAGGAGCACAGATACGCAGTATTTT	CASSVAGRSTDTQYF
NA	NA	TRBV2	TRBJ2-1	TGTGCCAGCAACCCCGGGGCGATATACTCCTACAATGAGCAGTTCTTC	CASNPGAIYSYNEQFF
NA	NA	TRBV2	TRBJ2-7	TGTGCCAGCAGTGTTACCGCCTACGAGCAGTACTTC	CASSVTAYEQYF
NA	NA	TRBV12-5	TRBJ2-7	TGTGCTAGTGGTTTGGTACAGGCAGGAGTACCCTACGAGCAGTACTTC	CASGLVQAGVPYEQYF
TRBD1	NA	TRBV19	TRBJ2-2	TGTGCCAGTAGGCTAAAGGGACAGGGGGCGAACACCGGGGAGCTGTTTTTT	CASRLKGQGANTGELFF
NA	NA	TRBV6-1	TRBJ1-1	TGTGCCAGCAGTGGAAGCTTTAGGAACACTGAAGCTTTCTTT	CASSGSFRNTEAFF
NA	NA	TRBV7-2	TRBJ1-1	TGTGCCAGCAGCTTTATGGGGGGAAGAACTGAAGCTTTCTTT	CASSFMGGRTEAFF
NA	NA	TRBV5-1	TRBJ1-3	TGCGCCAGCAGTCCAGACAAACCTGGAAACACCATATATTTT	CASSPDKPGNTIYF
NA	NA	TRBV28	TRBJ1-2	TGTGCCAGCAGTTTATTCGAGGTAGGCGGCTACACCTTC	CASSLFEVGGYTF
NA	NA	TRBV29-1	TRBJ1-1	TGCAGCGTGCGTTTGGCGTCAGTGATGAACACTGAAGCTTTCTTT	CSVRLASVMNTEAFF
TRBD2	NA	TRBV2	TRBJ2-4	TGTGCCAGCGGTGGGAGGGGCCCCAAAAACATTCAGTACTTC	CASGGRGPKNIQYF
NA	NA	TRBV6-5	TRBJ2-7	TGTGCCAGCAGTTACCTGGGGAAATACGAGCAGTACTTC	CASSYLGKYEQYF